The 32 T cell receptor beta chains reported below all come from one sample, sequenced in a study of T cell repertoires in cytomegalovirus infection. TCRdb used MiXCR to reprocess the reads, holding one entry per CDR3 protein. The table records approximately 500,000 distinct CDR3 sequences, 10% to 12% of them present only once. The specimen was PBMCs. These TCRs come from a human donor in good health (CMV status not recorded). Some clones in this sample may be carry-over from other donors' samples.

This clonotype was picked up many times. This chain links TRBV7-2 with TRBJ2-7, with 11 bases that match TRBD2. J lost 6 bases, V lost 2 bases, and 6 bases had no gene match. CDR1 and CDR2 from the germline V gene are SGHTA and FQGNSA. This CDR3 has 15 residues. The CDR3 region is CASSLLAGGPGEQYF. DNA for the CDR3: TGTGCCAGCAGCTTATTAGCGGGAGGGCCGGGCGAGCAGTACTTC.

This clonotype has at least ten counts. V gene TRBV28 combines with J gene TRBJ2-7; a weak D match, TRBD2 (6 bases). Trimming took off 3 bases at V and 7 bases at J, with 16 bases between the two ends. Germline values: CDR1 MDHEN, CDR2 SYDVKM. This CDR3 has 14 amino acids. CDR3: CASSLREMAGEQYF. The CDR3 DNA is TGTGCCAGCAGTTTGCGGGAAATGGCGGGAGAGCAGTACTTC.

This clonotype was seen more than once but under ten times. This rearrangement joins TRBV2 to TRBJ1-5; no clear D. The CDR3 runs 14 residues. V was clipped by 3 bases and J by 4 bases, with 10 bases between them. Germline V gene data show CDR1 as SNHLY and CDR2 as FYNNEI. CDR3 residues: CASSDSWGNQPQHF. The CDR3 DNA sequence: TGTGCCAGCAGTGATTCTTGGGGTAATCAGCCCCAGCATTTT.

The table lists this clonotype with many counts. The V gene is TRBV7-9, the J gene TRBJ1-6; D is unclear. Germline V gene lookup returns CDR1 SEHNR and CDR2 FQNEAQ (reference sequence). This CDR3 has 16 amino acids. Trimming removed 5 bases at V and 0 bases at J, with 11 bases between. This CDR3 reads CASSVLLGSYNSPLHF. In DNA form, the CDR3 reads TGTGCCAGCAGCGTACTTCTAGGCTCCTATAATTCACCCCTCCACTTT.

V usage is TRBV20-1 and J usage is TRBJ2-1, with D perhaps assigned TRBD1 or TRBD2 (5 bases each). This CDR3 contains 15 residues. The V end was cut by 6 bases, the J end by 5 bases, with 20 bases between. Germline values: CDR1 DFQATT, CDR2 SNEGSKA (reference sequence). The chain's CDR3 is CSARRGAYLNNEQFF. CDR3 nucleotide sequence: TGCAGTGCCCGCAGAGGGGCCTACCTAAACAATGAGCAGTTCTTC.

This clonotype has only a few counts. The V call is TRBV9, the J call TRBJ2-5; 7 positions match TRBD2. V was pared by 4 bases and J by 2 bases, with 5 bases of the junction left unmatched. The germline gives CDR1 SGDLS, CDR2 YYNGEE. The CDR3 totals 14 residues. The CDR3 region has the DNA TGTGCCAGCAGCCCGGGGACTAAACAAGAGACCCAGTACTTC. The encoded protein is CASSPGTKQETQYF. The variable domain in full, completed from reference TRBV9 and TRBJ2-5, reads DSGVTQTPKHLITATGQRVTLRCSPRSGDLSVYWYQQSLDQGLQFLIQYYNGEERAKGNILERFSAQQFPDLHSELNLSSLELGDSALYFCASSPGTKQETQYFGPGTRLLVL.

The V and J genes are TRBV12-3 or TRBV12-4 and TRBJ1-5; no definite D call. The CDR3 sequence is 15 residues long. V dropped 6 bases and J dropped 2 bases, with 14 bases sitting between them. The CDR3 spells CASREGINGNQPQHF. DNA of the CDR3: TGTGCCAGCAGAGAAGGGATCAACGGCAATCAGCCCCAGCATTTT.

CDR3 protein: CASSPSVGGRASANTGELFF. CDR3 DNA sequence: TGTGCCAGCAGTCCCTCAGTAGGCGGGAGGGCCTCGGCGAACACCGGGGAGCTGTTTTTT. The J gene is TRBJ2-2, the V gene TRBV28; TRBD2 agrees at 9 bases. The germline V gene has CDR1 MDHEN and CDR2 SYDVKM. With V trimmed by 5 bases and J by 0 bases, 16 bases remained unmatched. The CDR3 consists of 20 residues.

A note on this clonotype: This may come from a read error, since a much larger clone is one base off. The CDR3 loop is CASRRQTEAFF. Here the CDR3 DNA reads TGTGCCAGCAGACGACAGACTGAAGCTTTCTTT. This chain links TRBV6-5 with TRBJ1-1; D possibly corresponds to TRBD1 (5 bases). Trimming removed 6 bases from V and 5 bases from J, with 7 bases in between. The germline CDR1 and CDR2 sequences are MNHEY and SVGAGI. The CDR3 loop spans 11 amino acids.

The rearrangement links TRBV20-1 to TRBJ2-1; 10 nucleotides agree with TRBD2. There are 13 residues in the CDR3. V shed 1 base, J shed 15 bases, and the junction held 9 bases outside the gene matches. Germline V gene lookup returns CDR1 DFQATT and CDR2 SNEGSKA (reference sequence). CDR3 nucleotides: TGCAGTGCTAGAGCTCAGGCTAGCGGGAGTTCGTTCTTC. Protein sequence: CSARAQASGSSFF.

V is TRBV24-1 and J is TRBJ2-5; a possible D gene is TRBD1 (5 bases). The CDR3 is 14 amino acids. The germline V and J ends were trimmed by 4 bases and 1 base, with 9 bases remaining between them. CDR1 is KGHDR, CDR2 SFDVKD, per germline. Here the CDR3 reads CATSEGVFQETQYF. The DNA for the CDR3 is TGTGCCACCAGTGAAGGGGTGTTCCAAGAGACCCAGTACTTC.

In this sample, this clonotype turned up many times. V and J are TRBV11-2 and TRBJ2-4; D not resolved. The V end was cut by 0 bases, the J end by 0 bases, with 3 bases between. Per germline, CDR1 SGHAT and CDR2 FQNNGV. This CDR3 region has 14 residues. In nucleotides, the CDR3 is TGTGCCAGCAGCTTAGATTTAGCCAAAAACATTCAGTACTTC. This encodes CASSLDLAKNIQYF.

This clonotype was observed many times. Compared with germline, one end of the junction differs, possibly owing to a read error. The chain uses TRBV7-7 and TRBJ2-2, with a possible D match to TRBD2 (6 bases). CDR1 is SSHAT, CDR2 FNYEAQ, per germline (reference sequence). CDR3 length: 14 residues. CDR3 DNA: TGTGCTAGCAGCCCCGGACTAACCGCCGGGGAGCTGTTTTTT. Its protein product is CASSPGLTAGELFF.

The chain employs TRBV19 and TRBJ2-3; no clear D gene. The germline V gene has CDR1 LNHDA and CDR2 SQIVND (reference sequence). Between the trimmed V and J ends, which lost 2 bases and 4 bases, there was a span of 13 bases. This CDR3 spans 15 amino acids. The CDR3: CASSISSGGPDTQYF. As DNA, the CDR3 is TGTGCCAGTAGTATATCCTCCGGCGGCCCAGATACGCAGTATTTT.

This clonotype was picked up many times. CDR3 DNA: TGTGCCAGCAGCCCCGACAGGGGACGTTCACCCCTCCACTTT. Residues: CASSPDRGRSPLHF. V usage is TRBV13 and J usage is TRBJ1-6; TRBD1 matches at 8 bases. The CDR3 spans 14 residues. V gave up 5 bases and J gave up 9 bases; unmatched junction bases: 6. CDR1 PRHDT and CDR2 FYEKMQ come from the germline V gene (reference sequence).

This clonotype was detected many times. The chain uses TRBV12-3 or TRBV12-4 and TRBJ2-7; 8 nucleotides line up with TRBD1. Trimming took 6 bases from V and 5 from J; bases not matched to a gene: 12. The CDR3 loop spans 15 amino acids. CDR3 residues: CASSFLRQGTHEQYF. The CDR3 DNA reads as TGTGCCAGCAGCTTCCTGAGACAGGGGACCCACGAGCAGTACTTC.

CDR3 loop: CASRPTQLSSYEQYF. Here the CDR3 DNA reads TGTGCCAGCAGACCGACACAACTGAGCTCCTACGAGCAGTACTTC. The rearrangement uses TRBV27 and TRBJ2-7; D gene uncertain. The CDR3 runs 15 residues. The germline V gene encodes CDR1 MNHEY and CDR2 SMNVEV (reference sequence). Trimming removed 6 bases from V and 0 bases from J, with 15 bases in between.

This clonotype was seen only a few times. The chain recombines TRBV5-1 with TRBJ2-7, with 11 bases aligning to TRBD2. The germline CDR1 and CDR2 sequences are SGHRS and YFSETQ. The V segment lost 6 bases and the J segment 2 bases; nucleotides outside the gene matches: 4. The CDR3 extends over 14 amino acids. The CDR3 nucleotides read TGCGCCAGCAAAGGGACTAGCGGACCCTACGAGCAGTACTTC. Its protein is CASKGTSGPYEQYF.

This clonotype was picked up many times. The chain couples TRBV20-1 to TRBJ1-2, with 7 bases lining up with TRBD1. With V trimmed by 6 bases and J by 6 bases, 13 bases remained unmatched. Germline CDR1 is DFQATT and CDR2 is SNEGSKA (reference sequence). The CDR3 has 14 amino acids. The CDR3 DNA follows: TGCAGTGCCTCCTTGGTGTATACAGGGGATGGCTACACCTTC. Translation: CSASLVYTGDGYTF.

In this sample, this clonotype turned up many times. The V gene is TRBV6-6, the J gene TRBJ2-5; TRBD2 aligns across 11 bases. Germline V gene data show CDR1 as MNHNY and CDR2 as SVGAGI (reference sequence). Trimming at V came to 6 bases and at J to 3 bases, leaving 3 bases not matched to a gene. This CDR3 contains 14 residues. The CDR3 loop reads CASSPSGGKETQYF. CDR3 in DNA: TGTGCCAGCAGCCCTAGCGGGGGGAAAGAGACCCAGTACTTC.

This clonotype showed up many times. The chain uses TRBV28 and TRBJ2-5, with D uncertain. Germline V CDR1 and CDR2: MDHEN, SYDVKM. The CDR3 is 13 amino acids. Trimming cost V 6 bases and J 0 bases, with 8 bases left between them. In DNA, the CDR3 is TGTGCCAGCAGCCCGGCCAACCAAGAGACCCAGTACTTC. It codes for CASSPANQETQYF. Combining the CDR3 with reference TRBV28 and TRBJ2-5 gives the whole variable domain DVKVTQSSRYLVKRTGEKVFLECVQDMDHENMFWYRQDPGLGLRLIYFSYDVKMKEKGDIPEGYSVSREKKERFSLILESASTNQTSMYLCASSPANQETQYFGPGTRLLVL.

In this sample, this clonotype turned up many times. The chain links TRBV20-1 to TRBJ1-5, with TRBD1 identical over 8 bases. The V segment lost 0 bases and the J segment 1 base; nucleotides outside the gene matches: 5. Per the germline V gene, CDR1 is DFQATT and CDR2 is SNEGSKA (reference sequence). CDR3 size: 16 residues. CDR3 sequence: CSARDRRTGSNQPQHF. The CDR3 coding sequence is TGCAGTGCTAGAGATCGTAGGACAGGGAGCAATCAGCCCCAGCATTTT.

The chain combines TRBV2 with TRBJ2-1, with TRBD2 matching over 9 bases. The germline V gene encodes CDR1 SNHLY and CDR2 FYNNEI. V was pared by 8 bases and J by 4 bases, with 6 bases of the junction left unmatched. There are 14 residues in the CDR3. CDR3: CASRRGGLYNEQFF. The CDR3, as DNA: TGTGCCAGCCGGCGGGGGGGCCTTTACAATGAGCAGTTCTTC. The variable domain in full, completed from reference TRBV2 and TRBJ2-1, reads EPEVTQTPSHQVTQMGQEVILRCVPISNHLYFYWYRQILGQKVEFLVSFYNNEISEKSEIFDDQFSVERPDGSNFTLKIRSTKLEDSAMYFCASRRGGLYNEQFFGPGTRLTVL.

The chain joins TRBV3-1 to TRBJ2-7; no firm D call. V lost 3 bases and J lost 6, with 21 bases in between. Germline V gene data show CDR1 as LGHDT and CDR2 as YNNKEL (reference sequence). The CDR3 contains 16 residues. In nucleotides, the CDR3 is TGTGCCAGCAGCCAGGACCTTCGTGGAAGGGTGGGCGAGCAGTACTTC. Its translation: CASSQDLRGRVGEQYF.

The genes are TRBV2 and TRBJ2-2; 9 bases fit TRBD1. Germline-derived CDR1 and CDR2 are SNHLY and FYNNEI. The CDR3 runs to 13 residues. The ends lost 6 bases at V and 7 bases at J; junction bases unmatched: 3. The DNA for the CDR3 is TGTGCCAGCAGGGACAGGGGTGGCGGGGAGCTGTTTTTT. This gives the protein CASRDRGGGELFF. Looking up the rest from reference TRBV2 and TRBJ2-2 gives the full variable domain: EPEVTQTPSHQVTQMGQEVILRCVPISNHLYFYWYRQILGQKVEFLVSFYNNEISEKSEIFDDQFSVERPDGSNFTLKIRSTKLEDSAMYFCASRDRGGGELFFGEGSRLTVL.

This clonotype was observed a handful of times. The genes are TRBV7-9 and TRBJ2-3, with D perhaps TRBD2 (6 bases). V lost 3 bases to trimming and J lost 2 bases, with 9 bases between them. The CDR3 consists of 14 residues. Germline CDR1 reads SEHNR; CDR2 reads FQNEAQ (reference sequence). CDR3 bases: TGTGCCAGCAGCTTCGGGAGTTACACAGATACGCAGTATTTT. It translates to CASSFGSYTDTQYF.

Many counts were recorded for this clonotype. This rearrangement joins TRBV10-3 to TRBJ2-5; no firm D call. V lost 4 bases and J 4 bases, leaving 13 bases between the germline ends. This CDR3 has 14 amino acids. Germline assignment: CDR1 ENHRY and CDR2 SYGVKD. CDR3 coding DNA: TGTGCCATCAGTGGGAGCAGACCACTAGAGACCCAGTACTTC. This sequence encodes CAISGSRPLETQYF.

At least ten counts were recorded for this clonotype. The V and J genes are TRBV19 and TRBJ2-7; D tentatively fits TRBD1 or TRBD2 (5 bases each). The germline V gene has CDR1 LNHDA and CDR2 SQIVND (reference sequence). V dropped 7 bases and J dropped 2 bases, with 21 bases sitting between them. This CDR3 has 16 amino acids. The CDR3 region is CASTDQGRIGPYEQYF. The DNA of the CDR3 is TGTGCCAGTACCGACCAGGGACGCATAGGACCCTACGAGCAGTACTTC.

This clonotype was counted ten times or more. This sequence joins TRBV20-1 and TRBJ2-2, with 9 nucleotides matching TRBD1. The CDR3 runs to 15 residues. Losses at the gene ends were 6 bases for V and 4 bases for J; bases not matched to a gene: 9. Germline values: CDR1 DFQATT, CDR2 SNEGSKA (reference sequence). CDR3 amino acids: CSARGQGSTTGELFF. In DNA form, the CDR3 reads TGCAGTGCCCGGGGACAGGGCAGTACCACCGGGGAGCTGTTTTTT.

The V call is TRBV29-1, the J call TRBJ1-2, with D perhaps matching TRBD1 (5 bases). The V end was cut by 3 bases, the J end by 6 bases, with 11 bases between. Germline loops: CDR1 SQVTM, CDR2 ANQGSEA. The CDR3 contains 12 residues. CDR3: CSVDTAGHGYTF. The CDR3 DNA follows: TGCAGCGTTGACACGGCAGGGCATGGCTACACCTTC.

This clonotype was detected a few times. This clone may be a read error of a much larger clone one base away. The CDR3 region is CASRYLNSPLHF. The CDR3 nucleotides read TGTGCCAGCAGATACCTTAATTCACCCCTCCACTTT. The gene calls are TRBV11-2 and TRBJ1-6; D is undetermined. Germline V lookup: CDR1 SGHAT, CDR2 FQNNGV. The CDR3 runs to 12 residues. The V gene lost 6 bases and the J gene lost 6 bases, with 6 bases spanning the gap.

This clonotype showed up many times. This rearrangement joins TRBV24-1 to TRBJ2-5; 10 positions match TRBD1. V gave up 3 bases and J gave up 5 bases; unmatched junction bases: 8. There are 16 residues in the CDR3. In germline, CDR1 is KGHDR, CDR2 SFDVKD. The CDR3: CATSDPRQGARETQYF. CDR3 in DNA: TGTGCCACCAGTGATCCCCGACAGGGGGCAAGGGAGACCCAGTACTTC.